Presented here are 14 T cell receptor beta chains from one specimen sequenced in a study of OX40 agonist ivuxolimab in advanced cancers. TCRdb's table, derived via immunoSEQ multiplex PCR, lists solely in-frame clones and lacks some. The table lists tens of thousands of clones, around 90% of them singletons, with approximately 5% in the top ten. Sequencing used CD4+ or CD8+ T cells sorted from blood, obtained in a trial of the OX40 agonist ivuxolimab. The source is an adult with an advanced solid tumor such as melanoma, head and neck, liver or kidney cancer.

The chain couples TRBV11-3 to TRBJ2-7; maybe TRBD2 (6 bases). The CDR3 runs to 18 residues. With 5 bases removed from V and 0 bases from J, the gap between germline ends came to 23 bases. Per the germline V gene, CDR1 is SGHNT and CDR2 is YENEEA. DNA of the CDR3: TGTGCCAGCAGCCAATTTCGCAACGGCCGGGAGAACTCCTACGAGCAGTACTTC. Translation gives CASSQFRNGRENSYEQYF.

The chain has TRBV27 and TRBJ1-5; the D gene is possibly TRBD1 (5 bases). Germline CDR1 reads MNHEY; CDR2 reads SMNVEV (reference sequence). V was clipped by 6 bases and J by 8 bases, with 17 bases between them. This CDR3 contains 14 residues. This CDR3 is CASRPRRGGEPQHF. The CDR3 DNA reads TGTGCCAGCAGACCACGAAGGGGAGGGGAGCCCCAGCATTTT.

The chain recombines TRBV21-1 with TRBJ2-1; the table's D gene call, TRBD1, was not cross checked with the DNA. TRBV21-1 is a documented pseudogene. The CDR3 extends over 20 amino acids. CDR3 in amino acids: CASSLQRSSNGHRAYNEQFF. The CDR3, as DNA: TGTGCCAGCAGCCTTCAAAGAAGTAGTAACGGACACCGGGCTTACAATGAGCAGTTCTTC.

The chain employs TRBV7-9 and TRBJ2-3; D assignment may be TRBD1 or TRBD2 (6 bases each). This CDR3 spans 17 amino acids. Germline CDR1 SEHNR, CDR2 FQNEAQ (reference sequence). The V gene lost 5 bases and the J gene lost 0 bases, with 18 bases spanning the gap. CDR3 sequence reads: CASSPGSGARSTDTQYF. The CDR3 region has the DNA TGTGCCAGCAGCCCTGGCTCGGGGGCCCGAAGCACAGATACGCAGTATTTT.

The chain uses TRBV4-2 and TRBJ2-3; TRBD2 aligns across 7 bases. V lost 6 bases to trimming and J lost 6 bases; unmatched junction nucleotides: 0. CDR1 LGHNA and CDR2 YNFKEQ come from the germline V gene. The CDR3 runs 11 residues. The CDR3 here is CASRREDTQYF. CDR3 nucleotide sequence: TGTGCCAGCAGGCGGGAGGATACGCAGTATTTT.

The J gene is TRBJ2-5, the V gene TRBV9; D gene unclear. There are 12 residues in the CDR3. Trimming stripped 4 bases from V and 7 bases from J, with 11 bases between. Per germline, CDR1 SGDLS and CDR2 YYNGEE. This CDR3 is CASSPQPGTQYF. Written as DNA, the CDR3 is TGTGCCAGCAGCCCCCAACCCGGGACCCAGTACTTC.

This chain uses TRBV7-9 with TRBJ1-2, with D perhaps matching TRBD1 (5 bases). V lost 2 bases and J 4 bases, leaving 11 bases between the germline ends. The germline V gene encodes CDR1 SEHNR and CDR2 FQNEAQ (reference sequence). The CDR3 runs to 14 residues. For the CDR3, the DNA is TGTGCCAGCAGCTTAAGCAGGGCTTCCTATGGCTACACCTTC. It translates to CASSLSRASYGYTF.

CDR3 nucleotides: TGTGCCAGCAGATGGACATCTAGATACGAGCAGTACTTC. Residues: CASRWTSRYEQYF. The chain couples TRBV6-7 to TRBJ2-7; D might be TRBD1 (5 bases). TRBV6-7 is marked as an open reading frame, function uncertain. Deletions cut 6 bases from V and 4 bases from J, with 13 bases between. This CDR3 has 13 residues.

V gene TRBV6-5 combines with J gene TRBJ2-3; 7 bases line up with TRBD1. Germline V gene sequence: CDR1 MNHEY, CDR2 SVGAGI. This CDR3 is 15 amino acids long. Germline trimming cut 5 bases from V and 5 bases from J; bases unmatched to any gene: 10. CDR3 bases: TGTGCCAGCAGTCAAACCGGGACAGCCGGAGATACGCAGTATTTT. Translation gives CASSQTGTAGDTQYF.

The rearrangement uses TRBV5-4 and TRBJ2-2; 7 nucleotides line up with TRBD2. This CDR3 region has 15 residues. Germline V CDR1 and CDR2: SGHNT, YYREEE (reference sequence). V was pared by 4 bases and J by 0 bases, with 3 bases of the junction left unmatched. The CDR3 sequence is CASSPGRTNTGELFF. The CDR3 DNA reads as TGTGCCAGCAGCCCCGGGAGGACGAACACCGGGGAGCTGTTTTTT.

This clone was seen a single time. This chain connects TRBV2 to TRBJ2-5, with D perhaps given as TRBD1 or TRBD2 (6 bases each). V was pared by 0 bases and J by 5 bases, with 13 bases between. Germline loops: CDR1 SNHLY, CDR2 FYNNEI. The CDR3 is made up of 15 amino acids. The CDR3 sequence is CASSEAGGAGETQYF. As DNA, the CDR3 is TGTGCCAGCAGTGAAGCGGGGGGCGCGGGCGAGACCCAGTACTTC.

The rearrangement links TRBV28 to TRBJ1-2; D might be TRBD1 (6 bases). The CDR3 extends over 17 amino acids. V was clipped by 6 bases and J by 0 bases, with 20 bases between them. Germline loops: CDR1 MDHEN, CDR2 SYDVKM. This chain's CDR3 is CASSPPGQGLANYGYTF. The CDR3 nucleotides read TGTGCCAGCAGCCCGCCGGGACAAGGATTAGCTAACTATGGCTACACCTTC.

The V call is TRBV6-6, the J call TRBJ2-7; D remains unclear. CDR1 and CDR2 from the germline V gene are MNHNY and SVGAGI (reference sequence). The ends were cut back, 8 bases at V and 4 bases at J, with 9 bases in the middle. The CDR3 consists of 11 residues. The CDR3 loop is CASYFGYEQYF. The CDR3 nucleotides read TGTGCCAGCTACTTCGGATACGAGCAGTACTTC.

The chain uses TRBV5-1 and TRBJ2-2; a possible D gene is TRBD1 (5 bases). Trimming stripped 4 bases from V and 3 bases from J, with 10 bases between. This CDR3 spans 14 amino acids. CDR1 and CDR2 from the germline V gene are SGHRS and YFSETQ. The CDR3 reads CASSTLGDTGELFF. DNA of the CDR3: TGCGCCAGCAGCACCCTAGGGGACACCGGGGAGCTGTTTTTT.